This entry lists 3 T cell receptor beta chains sequenced from one sample in a study of cytomegalovirus exposure and HLA in healthy donors. Both 60 Vbeta primers and 13 Jbeta primers went into the PCR. The repertoire was sequenced with immunoSEQ multiplex PCR; TCRdb's copy has only in-frame clones and lacks some. The table has approximately 180,000 clones, about 76% seen once. Sequenced input: PBMCs. The origin of the receptors is a woman between 50 and 59 years old in good health and CMV-seronegative.

As regards this clone: One junction end does not reproduce the germline sequence, and a read error may be involved. The V and J genes are TRBV7-2 and TRBJ1-2; no firm D call. The CDR3 covers 13 residues. Germline V gene data show CDR1 as SGHTA and CDR2 as FQGNSA. The CDR3 spells CASSLAENYGYTF. CDR3 DNA: TGTGCCAGCAGCCTAGCGGAGAACTATGGCTACACCTTC.

The genes are TRBV28 and TRBJ1-2; no definite D call. Germline assignment: CDR1 MDHEN and CDR2 SYDVKM. This CDR3 has 13 amino acids. V shed 7 bases and J shed 2 bases, with 11 bases lying between them. In DNA form, the CDR3 reads TGTGCCAGCAACGAGGGAAAAAACTATGGCTACACCTTC. It encodes CASNEGKNYGYTF.

This chain connects TRBV6-6 to TRBJ1-5, with unresolved D. V was pared by 6 bases and J by 2 bases, with 14 bases between. The CDR3 is 15 residues long. The germline V gene encodes CDR1 MNHNY and CDR2 SVGAGI (reference sequence). Here the CDR3 reads CASRTQDIRNQPQHF. The CDR3 DNA reads as TGTGCCAGCAGGACCCAAGACATACGCAATCAGCCCCAGCATTTT.